The present TCR beta chain was sequenced within a study of T cells in Graves' hyperthyroidism and ophthalmopathy. As for the study in general: Before treatment of any kind, peripheral blood was taken at initial diagnosis. General study points: Stable hyperthyroidism was separated from ophthalmopathy by a model based on 13 V-J features. The blood repertoire included most of the expanded thyroid clonotypes above 0.001. The model anticipated ophthalmopathy a median approximately 6.6 months pre-onset.

Germline V lookup: CDR1 KGHSH, CDR2 LQKENI. With 0 bases removed from V and 2 bases from J, the gap between germline ends came to 11 bases. The CDR3 runs to 15 residues. Notes on this clonotype: The antigen is undetermined.

The investigators amplified TCR beta CDR3 regions from RNA transcripts. An initial round of RT-PCR targeting the TCR CDR3 relied on the HTBI primer set. MiXCR was run by TCRdb on the multiplex PCR reads, yielding one entry per CDR3 protein. The sample shows around 290,000 distinct CDR3 sequences, about 17% of them seen only once. The source material was blood. The rearrangement uses TRBV18 and TRBJ2-7; possible D gene TRBD1, 5 bases. The source is a woman aged 60-75 years with Graves' ophthalmopathy. Written as DNA, the CDR3 is TGTGCCAGCTCACCACCGAACGGACACACCTACGAGCAGTACTTC. Translating gives CASSPPNGHTYEQYF.